One sample yielded the 25 T cell receptor beta chains listed below, sequenced in a study of T-cell reconstitution after alpha-beta-depleted transplantation in children. A library of TCRbeta sequences, prepared with unique molecular identifiers, was generated. TCRdb called the PCR reads again in MiXCR, with one record for every CDR3 protein. The data hold about 600,000 distinct CDR3 sequences, with under 15% observed a single time. The sample was PBMCs, mostly from graft donor cells, taken 360 days after TCRalphabeta/CD19-depleted stem cell transplant. The receptors were gathered from a male patient aged 5 to 17 who had a stem cell transplant for acute myeloid leukemia, so the T cells may come from the graft donor.

The chain joins TRBV24-1 to TRBJ2-1; 9 bases fit TRBD1. The CDR3 contains 19 residues. Germline loops: CDR1 KGHDR, CDR2 SFDVKD. Unmatched junction bases numbered 8, after V lost 0 bases and J lost 0 bases. The CDR3 is CATSDLGTGKGSSYNEQFF. The CDR3 bases are TGTGCCACCAGTGATTTGGGGACAGGGAAAGGTAGCTCCTACAATGAGCAGTTCTTC.

This clonotype was detected ten times or more. The rearrangement uses TRBV6-6 and TRBJ1-2; no clear D gene. Per the germline V gene, CDR1 is MNHNY and CDR2 is SVGAGI (reference sequence). This CDR3 has 10 residues. V was shortened by 5 bases and J by 2 bases, with 0 bases between the two germline ends. The CDR3 spells CASSNYGYTF. The DNA of the CDR3 is TGTGCCAGCAGTAACTATGGCTACACCTTC.

This clonotype occurred a few times. The gene calls are TRBV12-3 or TRBV12-4 and TRBJ2-1; 8 bases line up with TRBD2. CDR3 size: 14 residues. The V gene end was trimmed by 6 bases and the J gene end by 8 bases; junction bases not matched to a gene: 9. The DNA for the CDR3 is TGTGCCAGCAGCCAATACGGACTAGCCGATGAGCAGTTCTTC. Translated, it gives CASSQYGLADEQFF.

The sample holds many counts of this clonotype. V usage is TRBV29-1 and J usage is TRBJ2-7, with D possibly called TRBD1 or TRBD2 (5 bases each). The CDR3 has 14 amino acids. Germline V CDR1 and CDR2: SQVTM, ANQGSEA. V gave up 5 bases and J gave up 2 bases, with 16 bases separating them. The CDR3 reads CSVSVGGGPYEQYF. Written as DNA, the CDR3 is TGCAGCGTTTCGGTTGGGGGTGGCCCCTACGAGCAGTACTTC.

This clonotype was seen a handful of times. The V gene is TRBV28, the J gene TRBJ1-5; no definite D call. CDR1 and CDR2 (germline): MDHEN, SYDVKM. V was cut by 0 bases and J by 0 bases, with 15 bases left in between. This CDR3 is built from 18 residues. The chain's CDR3 is CASSLWGDNLNSNQPQHF. The CDR3 DNA is TGTGCCAGCAGTTTATGGGGAGACAACTTGAATAGCAATCAGCCCCAGCATTTT.

In its sample, this clonotype was seen a few times. The chain uses TRBV28 and TRBJ2-3; TRBD2 matches at 8 bases. V dropped 7 bases and J dropped 3; count of bases not matched to a gene: 9. The CDR3 contains 15 residues. Germline V gene sequence: CDR1 MDHEN, CDR2 SYDVKM. The CDR3 reads CASTRGGPGTDTQYF. The CDR3 nucleotides read TGTGCCAGCACACGGGGGGGACCAGGTACAGATACGCAGTATTTT.

This clonotype was picked up a small number of times. V gene TRBV29-1 combines with J gene TRBJ2-1, with 7 bases lining up with TRBD2. The CDR3 sequence is 14 residues long. V was pared by 2 bases and J by 6 bases, with 7 bases of the junction left unmatched. The germline V gene encodes CDR1 SQVTM and CDR2 ANQGSEA. DNA of the CDR3: TGCAGCGTTGAACCGGGACTAAGACGCAATGAGCAGTTCTTC. Translating it yields CSVEPGLRRNEQFF.

The genes are TRBV5-1 and TRBJ2-6, with 8 bases lining up with TRBD2. From germline, CDR1 is SGHRS and CDR2 YFSETQ. CDR3 size: 18 residues. The junction had 8 bases not matched to a gene; V was cut back by 2 bases and J by 1 base. The CDR3 loop reads CASSFGRAGRSGANVLTF. CDR3 bases: TGCGCCAGCAGCTTCGGGAGGGCAGGGAGGTCTGGGGCCAACGTCCTGACTTTC.

A few counts support this clonotype. This chain links TRBV6-2 or TRBV6-3 with TRBJ2-3; D is uncertain. The CDR3 loop spans 12 amino acids. Trimming cost V 6 bases and J 10 bases, with 14 bases left between them. Germline-derived CDR1 and CDR2 are MNHEY and SVGEGT. Here the CDR3 DNA reads TGTGCCAGCAGCAGTCCTCCTTTTCCGCAGTATTTT. Its translation: CASSSPPFPQYF.

The chain has TRBV18 and TRBJ2-1; 11 bases agree with TRBD2. The junction had 5 bases not matched to a gene; V was cut back by 0 bases and J by 4 bases. Germline V gives CDR1 KGHSH, CDR2 LQKENI. The CDR3 extends over 17 amino acids. The CDR3 DNA sequence: TGTGCCAGCTCACCACCCGTGGTAGCGGGAGGGTACAATGAGCAGTTCTTC. This codes for CASSPPVVAGGYNEQFF.

The sample holds a few counts of this clonotype. CDR3 sequence: CASRRQVQYSYEQYF. Written as DNA, the CDR3 is TGTGCCAGCAGGCGACAGGTCCAGTACTCCTACGAGCAGTACTTC. The rearrangement links TRBV28 to TRBJ2-7, with TRBD1 as a possible D gene (6 bases). The CDR3 spans 15 residues. V was trimmed by 6 bases and J by 0 bases, leaving 15 bases between them. Germline V gene sequence: CDR1 MDHEN, CDR2 SYDVKM.

The table lists this clonotype with many counts. The chain combines TRBV12-3 or TRBV12-4 with TRBJ2-2; D possibly uses TRBD1 or TRBD2 (6 bases each). This CDR3 has 13 amino acids. Trimming removed 1 base at V and 9 bases at J, with 9 bases between. The CDR3 sequence is CASSLGGAWELFF. For the CDR3, the DNA is TGTGCCAGCAGTTTAGGGGGGGCCTGGGAGCTGTTTTTT.

This chain links TRBV10-3 with TRBJ2-1; either TRBD1 or TRBD2 may supply D (7 bases each). The germline gives CDR1 ENHRY, CDR2 SYGVKD. The CDR3 loop spans 16 amino acids. The V gene lost 2 bases and the J gene lost 8 bases, with 19 bases spanning the gap. The CDR3 here is CAISELQGGQLDEQFF. The CDR3 bases are TGTGCCATCAGTGAGCTGCAGGGGGGGCAGCTCGATGAGCAGTTCTTC.

J is TRBJ1-4 and V is TRBV20-1, with D possibly being TRBD1 (5 bases). This CDR3 is 20 amino acids long. The V gene's germline CDR1 is DFQATT and CDR2 SNEGSKA (reference sequence). V lost 0 bases and J 7 bases, leaving 30 bases between the germline ends. CDR3 sequence (DNA): TGCAGTGCTAGAGAAGTCCCCGGCAGCCAAACGGGGGTATACGGTGAAAAACTGTTTTTT. It encodes CSAREVPGSQTGVYGEKLFF.

The CDR3 sequence: CSASGDSPSYEQYF. Here the CDR3 DNA reads TGCAGTGCTAGTGGAGACAGTCCCTCCTACGAGCAGTACTTC. The chain employs TRBV20-1 and TRBJ2-7, with D possibly being TRBD1 (5 bases). This CDR3 region has 14 residues. Deletions cut 3 bases from V and 0 bases from J, with 12 bases between. The germline V gene encodes CDR1 DFQATT and CDR2 SNEGSKA (reference sequence).

The J gene is TRBJ2-7, the V gene TRBV10-3, with TRBD2 matching 12 bases. With V trimmed by 9 bases and J by 5 bases, 5 bases remained unmatched. The germline V gene encodes CDR1 ENHRY and CDR2 SYGVKD. This CDR3 is 13 amino acids long. The CDR3 nucleotides read TGTGCCATTGGACTAGCGGGAACCCACGAGCAGTACTTC. This encodes CAIGLAGTHEQYF.

This clonotype was recorded at least ten times. V is TRBV19 and J is TRBJ2-7; unclear D gene. The CDR3 spans 14 residues. CDR1 is LNHDA, CDR2 SQIVND, per germline (reference sequence). V dropped 3 bases and J dropped 0 bases, with 9 bases sitting between them. The CDR3 protein is CASSIRTGSYEQYF. As DNA, the CDR3 is TGTGCCAGTAGTATTAGGACCGGCTCCTACGAGCAGTACTTC.

This clonotype occurred a few times. The V and J genes are TRBV5-1 and TRBJ2-5; tentatively, D is TRBD1 or TRBD2 (6 bases each). V was clipped by 0 bases and J by 1 base, with 13 bases between them. Germline CDR1 reads SGHRS; CDR2 reads YFSETQ. The CDR3 covers 16 residues. CDR3 protein: CASSLVPGAPQETQYF. The CDR3 coding sequence is TGCGCCAGCAGCTTGGTTCCGGGGGCGCCCCAAGAGACCCAGTACTTC.

This clonotype showed up just a few times. The chain couples TRBV5-1 to TRBJ2-1; perhaps TRBD1 as D (8 bases). The length of the CDR3 is 19 residues. CDR1 is SGHRS, CDR2 YFSETQ, per germline. Trimming took off 5 bases at V and 5 bases at J, with 29 bases between the two ends. The CDR3 is CASSLAGGRRETPDNEQFF. CDR3 in DNA: TGCGCCAGCAGTCTGGCAGGGGGCCGGCGGGAGACCCCTGACAATGAGCAGTTCTTC.

The sample holds a few counts of this clonotype. V is TRBV21-1 and J is TRBJ2-7; the D segment call TRBD1 is taken from the table without a DNA check. TRBV21-1 represents a pseudogene. The CDR3 totals 15 residues. The CDR3 sequence: CASSIHADSHYEQYF. In DNA, the CDR3 is TGTGCCAGCAGCATTCATGCCGACAGCCACTACGAGCAGTACTTC.

The J gene is TRBJ2-7, the V gene TRBV6-4; the match to TRBD2 covers 7 bases. The V gene end was trimmed by 6 bases and the J gene end by 2 bases; junction bases not matched to a gene: 10. Germline V gene data show CDR1 as MRHNA and CDR2 as SNTAGT. The CDR3 is 15 residues long. The CDR3 region is CASRARPSGPYEQYF. Written as DNA, the CDR3 is TGTGCCAGCAGAGCTCGGCCTAGCGGTCCCTACGAGCAGTACTTC.

There are many counts of this clonotype. This chain links TRBV29-1 with TRBJ2-1, with TRBD1 matching 11 bases. The V segment lost 7 bases and the J segment 7 bases; nucleotides outside the gene matches: 9. CDR1 and CDR2 from the germline V gene are SQVTM and ANQGSEA. The length of the CDR3 is 14 residues. CDR3 residues: CSALDRGRRNEQFF. DNA for the CDR3: TGCAGCGCCCTGGACAGGGGGCGCCGGAATGAGCAGTTCTTC.

At least ten counts were recorded for this clonotype. This sequence joins TRBV12-3 or TRBV12-4 and TRBJ2-3; weak D call: TRBD2 (6 bases). V gave up 6 bases and J gave up 0 bases, with 7 bases separating them. The CDR3 loop spans 13 amino acids. The CDR3 DNA reads TGTGCCAGCAGGAGCGGGAGCACAGATACGCAGTATTTT. Protein sequence: CASRSGSTDTQYF.

J is TRBJ2-1 and V is TRBV2; TRBD2 aligns across 11 bases. The CDR3 consists of 14 residues. Germline assignment: CDR1 SNHLY and CDR2 FYNNEI. V shed 8 bases, J shed 7 bases, and the junction held 7 bases outside the gene matches. CDR3 bases: TGTGCCAGCCCGACTAGCGGGATGAGGAATGAGCAGTTCTTC. Translated, it gives CASPTSGMRNEQFF. The variable domain in full, with the rest retrieved from reference TRBV2 and TRBJ2-1, is EPEVTQTPSHQVTQMGQEVILRCVPISNHLYFYWYRQILGQKVEFLVSFYNNEISEKSEIFDDQFSVERPDGSNFTLKIRSTKLEDSAMYFCASPTSGMRNEQFFGPGTRLTVL.

This clonotype was recorded many times. The V and J genes are TRBV27 and TRBJ2-5; TRBD1 is a possible D gene (5 bases). This CDR3 has 15 amino acids. Trimming pared 0 bases from V and 4 bases from J, leaving 12 bases between. Germline CDR1 MNHEY, CDR2 SMNVEV (reference sequence). The CDR3 DNA is TGTGCCAGCAGTTTATCGAGTCAGGGTAGAGAGACCCAGTACTTC. Translating it yields CASSLSSQGRETQYF.